The T cell receptor (beta chain) described here comes from a study of T cell repertoires in cytomegalovirus infection. This clonotype was seen many times. One entry per CDR3 protein, called by TCRdb with MiXCR from the reads. This sample has more than 500,000 distinct CDR3 sequences; about 15% occur once, and the top ten carry 20% to 30%. The TCR originated in a human donor in good health (CMV status not recorded). Some clones in this sample may be carry-over from other donors' samples. Sequenced input: CD8+ T cells from PBMCs.

CDR3 bases: TGTGCCAGCAGTCTTGCGGTTTGGCAGGCTTTCTTT. Translation gives CASSLAVWQAFF. The rearrangement joins TRBV12-3 or TRBV12-4 to TRBJ1-1; D remains unclear. Trimming removed 5 bases from V and 11 bases from J, with 15 bases in between. This CDR3 spans 12 amino acids.